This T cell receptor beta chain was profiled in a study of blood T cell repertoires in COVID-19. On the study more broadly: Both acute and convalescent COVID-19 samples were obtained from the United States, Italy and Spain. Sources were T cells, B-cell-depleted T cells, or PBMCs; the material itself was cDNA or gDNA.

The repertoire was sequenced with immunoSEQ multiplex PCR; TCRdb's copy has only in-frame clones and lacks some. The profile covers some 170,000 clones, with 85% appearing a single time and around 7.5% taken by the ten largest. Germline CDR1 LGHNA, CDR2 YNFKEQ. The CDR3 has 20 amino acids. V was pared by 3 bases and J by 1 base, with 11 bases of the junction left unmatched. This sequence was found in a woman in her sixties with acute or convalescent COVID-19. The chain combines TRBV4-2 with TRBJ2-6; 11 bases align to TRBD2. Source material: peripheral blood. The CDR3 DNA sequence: TGTGCCAGCAGCCAGAGGGAACTAGCGGGAGTGAGTTCTGGGGCCAACGTCCTGACTTTC. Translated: CASSQRELAGVSSGANVLTF.